This is a list of T cell receptor beta chains from one sample in a study of cytomegalovirus exposure and HLA in healthy donors. Profiled with immunoSEQ multiplex PCR; TCRdb holds only in-frame clones, not every one. Of about 130,000 clones listed, 84% are singletons. Sequenced input: PBMCs. The source of these receptors is a young woman in good health and CMV-seropositive. CDR3s include the opening cysteine and the closing phenylalanine or tryptophan. A D gene is named only where the DNA matches it firmly. Clone size is given for some rows only: seen once, a few or many times, or a class if the clone is expanded.

TRBJ1-5	18	TRBD1	TRBV28	.	TGTGCCAGCAGTTTCACTGGACAGGCAACCCTAGGCAATCAGCCCCAGCATTTT	CASSFTGQATLGNQPQHF
TRBJ2-3	17	.	TRBV6-1	once	TGTGCCAGCAGTGACCCCTACTACGAGGGGGTGGCAGATACGCAGTATTTT	CASSDPYYEGVADTQYF
TRBJ2-7	14	TRBD1	TRBV10-1	.	TGCGCCAGCAGTCCGGGACAGGGTAACTACGAGCAGTACTTC	CASSPGQGNYEQYF
TRBJ1-2	13	TRBD1	TRBV4-1	.	TGCGCCACCGGCTGGGACAGCACCTATGGCTACACCTTC	CATGWDSTYGYTF
TRBJ1-2	15	.	TRBV4-1	.	TGCGCCAGCAGCCAACCAACCGGGCCCCGGGAGGGCTACACCTTC	CASSQPTGPREGYTF
TRBJ1-2	14	.	TRBV28	.	TGTGCCAGCACCCAGGGTCAATGGGGCTATGGCTACACCTTC	CASTQGQWGYGYTF
TRBJ2-1	17	TRBD2	TRBV4-1	once	TGCGCCAGCAGCCCCTTCGGGCGGGGGAGCTCCTACAATGAGCAGTTCTTC	CASSPFGRGSSYNEQFF
TRBJ2-5	14	TRBD1	TRBV6-5	.	TGTGCCAGCAGCAGGGGGTTTGGACAAGAGACCCAGTACTTC	CASSRGFGQETQYF
TRBJ1-2	14	TRBD1	TRBV5-6	.	TGTGCCAGCGGGGGGACAGGCAATAACTATGGCTACACCTTC	CASGGTGNNYGYTF
TRBJ1-1	13	.	TRBV7-2	.	TGTGCCAGCAGCCGGGGGGGGTTCACTGAAGCTTTCTTT	CASSRGGFTEAFF
TRBJ2-7	11	.	TRBV29-1	.	TGCAGCGTTACAGGGCCTTACGAGCAGTACTTC	CSVTGPYEQYF
TRBJ1-6	14	TRBD1	TRBV25-1	once	TGTGCCAGCCAGCTGGGACAGGGTGGGAGGCCCCTCCACTTT	CASQLGQGGRPLHF
TRBJ2-7	14	TRBD1	TRBV29-1	.	TGCAGCGTTGAATGGGACAGGACTCCATACGAGCAGTACTTC	CSVEWDRTPYEQYF
TRBJ2-1	16	TRBD2	TRBV28	once	TGTGCCAGCAGTTTAAGACTAGCGGGGGTGTACAATGAGCAGTTCTTC	CASSLRLAGVYNEQFF
TRBJ2-5	16	.	TRBV6-5	once	TGTGCCAGCAGTTATCCGGGACTCCAAGGATGGGAGACCCAGTACTTC	CASSYPGLQGWETQYF
TRBJ1-3	15	TRBD1	TRBV29-1	.	TGCAGCGTTGAAGTCGGGACAGGGCGCAGAAACACCATATATTTT	CSVEVGTGRRNTIYF
TRBJ2-7	15	TRBD1	TRBV19	.	TGTGCCAGTAGCCTCACCGGGACAGGGGGCGACGAGCAGTACTTC	CASSLTGTGGDEQYF
TRBJ1-2	15	TRBD1	TRBV9	.	TGTGCCAGCAGCGCCCTAGACAGGGCGGCCTATGGCTACACCTTC	CASSALDRAAYGYTF
TRBJ2-1	13	.	TRBV4-1	.	TGCGCCAGCAGCCAACAACAGGTCCGGGAGCAGTTCTTC	CASSQQQVREQFF
TRBJ2-7	15	.	TRBV12-1	.	TGTGCCAGCAGCTTTATCCTGGTCCTAATCTACGAGCAGTACTTC	CASSFILVLIYEQYF
TRBJ2-7	13	TRBD2	TRBV6-5	few	TGTGCCAGCAGTTTAGCGGGGGGCTACGAGCAGTACTTC	CASSLAGGYEQYF
TRBJ2-3	15	TRBD1	TRBV28	.	TGTGCCAGCAGTTCTCTCACAGGGGGTGGAGATACGCAGTATTTT	CASSSLTGGGDTQYF
TRBJ1-2	14	.	TRBV6-5	.	TGTGCCAGCAGTTACTCCGAGGTCCCCGGTGGCTACACCTTC	CASSYSEVPGGYTF
TRBJ1-1	15	.	TRBV11-2	.	TGTGCCAGCAGCTTATATAAGTACTCGAACACTGAAGCTTTCTTT	CASSLYKYSNTEAFF
TRBJ2-1	15	.	TRBV15	.	TGTGCCACCAGCAGAGGGAGGGAATCTTACAATGAGCAGTTCTTC	CATSRGRESYNEQFF
TRBJ2-7	15	.	TRBV2	.	TGTGCCAGCAGTGATAAGCCAGAGAGAGGCTACGAGCAGTACTTC	CASSDKPERGYEQYF
TRBJ1-1	15	.	TRBV7-9	few	TGTTCCAGCAGCACCCGACAGGTTCTGAACACTGAAGCTTTCTTT	CSSSTRQVLNTEAFF
TRBJ1-2	16	TRBD1	TRBV4-1	.	TGCGCCAGCAGACCCGGACAGGGCGCCTCTCTCTATGGCTACACCTTC	CASRPGQGASLYGYTF
TRBJ2-1	15	.	TRBV11-3	.	TGTGCCAGCAGCTTGAGGGGGGGGGAGTACAATGAGCAGTTCTTC	CASSLRGGEYNEQFF
TRBJ1-2	16	TRBD1	TRBV7-9	.	TGTGCCAGCAGCCAGGGACAGGGACCCACACCCTATGGCTACACCTTC	CASSQGQGPTPYGYTF
TRBJ2-5	14	.	TRBV5-1	.	TGCGCCAGCAGCTTGGTCGCGGAGCAAGAGACCCAGTACTTC	CASSLVAEQETQYF
TRBJ2-1	18	TRBD2	TRBV4-1	.	TGCGCCAGCAGCAGCACTAGCGGGGGGGCCGACCAGGACAATGAGCAGTTCTTC	CASSSTSGGADQDNEQFF
TRBJ2-2	16	.	TRBV5-1	.	TGCGCCAGCAGCTTGGATGGGGGCGCGAACACCGGGGAGCTGTTTTTT	CASSLDGGANTGELFF
TRBJ1-5	14	.	TRBV19	.	TGTGCCAGTAGTTCCGGAGGAATCAATCAGCCCCAGCATTTT	CASSSGGINQPQHF
TRBJ2-6	15	.	TRBV6-5	.	TGTGCCAGCAGTTACTCGCGCTCTGGGGCCAACGTCCTGACTTTC	CASSYSRSGANVLTF
TRBJ2-1	15	TRBD2	TRBV9	.	TGTGCCAGCAGCGTAGGACCGAGGGGACTAGATGAGCAGTTCTTC	CASSVGPRGLDEQFF
TRBJ1-2	13	TRBD1	TRBV6-1	.	TGTGCCTCCCAGGGGGCAGGGAAAGGGAGCTACACCTTC	CASQGAGKGSYTF
TRBJ2-3	16	.	TRBV2	.	TGTGCCAGCAGCTCCTCAACCGGGACTGAGCGAAATACGCAGTATTTT	CASSSSTGTERNTQYF
TRBJ2-5	15	TRBD2	TRBV18	.	TGTGCCAGCTCACCTGGACTAGCGGGGCAAGAGACCCAGTACTTC	CASSPGLAGQETQYF
TRBJ1-2	13	.	TRBV10-1	.	TGCGCCAGCAGTGGGGACATAAGGGATGGCTACACCTTC	CASSGDIRDGYTF
TRBJ2-2	18	.	TRBV27	.	TGTGCCAGCAGTTTATTTAACCCGGAGGGGAGTTACACCGGGGAGCTGTTTTTT	CASSLFNPEGSYTGELFF
TRBJ2-5	13	TRBD2	TRBV4-2	.	TGTGCCAGCAGCCAAGTAATGGGGGGGGGCCAGTACTTC	CASSQVMGGGQYF
TRBJ1-2	18	.	TRBV9	.	TGTGCCAGCAGCGACAACGAACAGGGAAGTGGGACTAACTATGGCTACACCTTC	CASSDNEQGSGTNYGYTF
TRBJ2-4	15	TRBD2	TRBV7-2	.	TGTGCCAGCAGTCCGGGGGGTTGGGCCCCCTCGGGTCAGTACTTC	CASSPGGWAPSGQYF
TRBJ2-5	14	.	TRBV7-3	.	TGTGCCAGCAGCTTAACCCCGTACCAAGAGACCCAGTACTTC	CASSLTPYQETQYF